The sequence of this TCR beta chain was determined in a study of T cells after yellow fever vaccination. Study context: Fractions low in cell number were prepared with SMART-Seq v4 Ultra Low Input. Overall study findings and caveats: Overlap between CD4 and CD8 compartments was detected for a small share of clonotypes. Weaker in magnitude, the secondary response showed a faster peak on day 5 versus 15.

The authors made TCR cDNA by 5'RACE template switching, adding a universal primer site and UMIs. TCRdb re-called the 5' RACE reads with MiXCR, one entry per CDR3 protein. The table includes roughly 250,000 distinct CDR3 sequences, roughly 13% detected once. Remarks on this clonotype: Its specificity is unknown.

The sequencing here drew on CD4+ T cells sorted from PBMCs, taken 45 days after the yellow fever booster vaccination. The sequence derives from a young man who received the YFV17D yellow fever vaccine.

The CDR3 DNA reads TGTGCCAGCAGTTACTCCCCAGCGGTCTTTGATGAGCAGTTCTTC. Its translation is CASSYSPAVFDEQFF. J is TRBJ2-1 and V is TRBV6-5; perhaps TRBD2 as D (5 bases). Germline values: CDR1 MNHEY, CDR2 SVGAGI. V lost 0 bases to trimming and J lost 8 bases, with 14 bases between them. The CDR3 loop spans 15 amino acids.